This TCR beta chain was observed in a study of cytomegalovirus exposure and HLA in healthy donors. Primers for the PCR totalled 60 Vbeta and 13 Jbeta. Clones were sequenced by immunoSEQ multiplex PCR, and TCRdb holds only the in-frame ones, with some missing. The sample has about 110,000 clones; around 72% are singletons. Germline V gene data show CDR1 as SGHDT and CDR2 as YYEEEE. V lost 0 bases to trimming and J lost 7 bases, with 11 bases between them. The CDR3 is 14 amino acids. The clonotype comes from a woman aged 40 to 50 in good health and CMV-seropositive. Sequenced material: PBMCs. The chain couples TRBV5-6 to TRBJ1-5; tentatively, D is TRBD1 (5 bases). CDR3 sequence reads: CASSLGGGGQPQHF. CDR3 DNA: TGTGCCAGCAGCTTGGGGGGTGGGGGGCAGCCCCAGCATTTT.